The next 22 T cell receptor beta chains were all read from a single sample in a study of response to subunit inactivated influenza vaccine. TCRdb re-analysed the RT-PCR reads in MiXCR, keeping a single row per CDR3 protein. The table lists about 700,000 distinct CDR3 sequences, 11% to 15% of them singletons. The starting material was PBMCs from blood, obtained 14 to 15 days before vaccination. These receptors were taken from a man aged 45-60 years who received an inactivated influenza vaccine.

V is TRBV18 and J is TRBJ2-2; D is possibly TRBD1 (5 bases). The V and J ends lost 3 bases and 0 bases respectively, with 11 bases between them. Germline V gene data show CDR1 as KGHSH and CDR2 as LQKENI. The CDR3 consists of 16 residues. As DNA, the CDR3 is TGTGCCAGCTCACCCCGAGCAGGGTCGAACACCGGGGAGCTGTTTTTT. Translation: CASSPRAGSNTGELFF.

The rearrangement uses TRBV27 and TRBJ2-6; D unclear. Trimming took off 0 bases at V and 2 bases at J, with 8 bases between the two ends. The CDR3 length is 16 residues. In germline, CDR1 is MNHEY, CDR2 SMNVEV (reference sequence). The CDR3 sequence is CASSLSPAAGANVLTF. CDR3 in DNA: TGTGCCAGCAGTTTATCGCCGGCTGCTGGGGCCAACGTCCTGACTTTC. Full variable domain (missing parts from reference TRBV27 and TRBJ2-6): EAQVTQNPRYLITVTGKKLTVTCSQNMNHEYMSWYRQDPGLGLRQIYYSMNVEVTDKGDVPEGYKVSRKEKRNFPLILESPSPNQTSLYFCASSLSPAAGANVLTFGAGSRLTVL.

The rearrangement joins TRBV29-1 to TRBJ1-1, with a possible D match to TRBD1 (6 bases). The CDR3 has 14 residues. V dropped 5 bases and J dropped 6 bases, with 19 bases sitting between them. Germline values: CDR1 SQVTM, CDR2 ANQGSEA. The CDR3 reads CSVRKTGDMAEAFF. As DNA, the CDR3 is TGCAGCGTTCGTAAGACAGGCGACATGGCTGAAGCTTTCTTT.

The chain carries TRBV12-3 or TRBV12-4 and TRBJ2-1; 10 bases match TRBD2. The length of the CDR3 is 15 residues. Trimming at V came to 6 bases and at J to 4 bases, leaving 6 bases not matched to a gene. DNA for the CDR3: TGTGCCAGCAGCACAACTAGCGGGGATTACAATGAGCAGTTCTTC. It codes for CASSTTSGDYNEQFF.

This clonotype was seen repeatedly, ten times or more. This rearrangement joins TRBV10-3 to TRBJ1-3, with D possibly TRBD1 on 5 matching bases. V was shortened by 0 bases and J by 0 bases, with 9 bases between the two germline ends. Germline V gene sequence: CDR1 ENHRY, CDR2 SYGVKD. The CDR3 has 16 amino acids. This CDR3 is CAISESGPSSGNTIYF. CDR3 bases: TGTGCCATCAGTGAGTCGGGGCCCAGCTCTGGAAACACCATATATTTT.

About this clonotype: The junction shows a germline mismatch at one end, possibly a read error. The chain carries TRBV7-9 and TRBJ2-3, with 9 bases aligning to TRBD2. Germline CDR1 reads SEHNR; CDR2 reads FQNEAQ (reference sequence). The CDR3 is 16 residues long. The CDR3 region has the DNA TGTGCCAGCAGCCCTTTAGGAGCGGGGGGACTATCTACGCAGTGTTTT. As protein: CASSPLGAGGLSTQCF.

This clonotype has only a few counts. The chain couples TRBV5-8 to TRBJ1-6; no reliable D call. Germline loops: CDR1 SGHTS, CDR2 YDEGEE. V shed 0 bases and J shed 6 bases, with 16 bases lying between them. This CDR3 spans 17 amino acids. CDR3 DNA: TGTGCCAGCAGCTTGGAATCCCGAGGGTGGAGTAATTCACCCCTCCACTTT. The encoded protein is CASSLESRGWSNSPLHF.

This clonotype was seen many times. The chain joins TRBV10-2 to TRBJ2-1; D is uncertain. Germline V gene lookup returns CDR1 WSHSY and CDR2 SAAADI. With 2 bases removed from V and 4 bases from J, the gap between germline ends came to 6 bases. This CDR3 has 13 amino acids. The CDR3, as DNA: TGCGCCAGCAGTGAGGGGCGTTACAATGAGCAGTTCTTC. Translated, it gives CASSEGRYNEQFF.

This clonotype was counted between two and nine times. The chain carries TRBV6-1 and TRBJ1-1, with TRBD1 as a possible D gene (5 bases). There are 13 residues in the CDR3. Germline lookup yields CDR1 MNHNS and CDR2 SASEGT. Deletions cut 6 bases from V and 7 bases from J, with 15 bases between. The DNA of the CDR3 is TGTGCCAGCAGCTCAAGGGGAGTGGGTGAAGCTTTCTTT. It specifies CASSSRGVGEAFF.

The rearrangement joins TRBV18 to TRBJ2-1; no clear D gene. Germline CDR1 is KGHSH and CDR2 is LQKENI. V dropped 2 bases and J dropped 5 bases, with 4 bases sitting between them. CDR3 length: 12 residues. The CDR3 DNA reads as TGTGCCAGCTCACCAGCTAACAATGAGCAGTTCTTC. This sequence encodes CASSPANNEQFF.

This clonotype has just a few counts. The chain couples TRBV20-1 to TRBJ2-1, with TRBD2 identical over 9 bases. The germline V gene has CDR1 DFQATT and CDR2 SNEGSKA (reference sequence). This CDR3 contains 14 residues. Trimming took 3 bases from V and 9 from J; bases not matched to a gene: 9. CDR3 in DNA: TGCAGTGCTAGGCCCGGAGCGGGAGGTCCTGAGCAGTTCTTC. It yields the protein CSARPGAGGPEQFF.

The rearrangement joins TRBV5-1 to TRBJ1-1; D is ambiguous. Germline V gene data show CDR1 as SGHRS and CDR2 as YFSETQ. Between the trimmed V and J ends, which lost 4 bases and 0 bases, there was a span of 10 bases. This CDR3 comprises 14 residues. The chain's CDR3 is CASSRARVNTEAFF. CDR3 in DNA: TGCGCCAGCAGCCGAGCACGGGTGAACACTGAAGCTTTCTTT. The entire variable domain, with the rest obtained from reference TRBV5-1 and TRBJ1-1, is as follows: KAGVTQTPRYLIKTRGQQVTLSCSPISGHRSVSWYQQTPGQGLQFLFEYFSETQRNKGNFPGRFSGRQFSNSRSEMNVSTLELGDSALYLCASSRARVNTEAFFGQGTRLTVV.

CDR3 residues: CASSLGRETNRKRSYNEQFF. CDR3 bases: TGTGCCAGCAGCTTGGGTAGAGAGACAAATCGTAAGCGCTCCTACAATGAGCAGTTCTTC. V usage is TRBV5-4 and J usage is TRBJ2-1; no clear D gene. The CDR3 has 20 amino acids. Germline lookup yields CDR1 SGHNT and CDR2 YYREEE (reference sequence). The ends were cut back, 0 bases at V and 0 bases at J, with 22 bases in the middle.

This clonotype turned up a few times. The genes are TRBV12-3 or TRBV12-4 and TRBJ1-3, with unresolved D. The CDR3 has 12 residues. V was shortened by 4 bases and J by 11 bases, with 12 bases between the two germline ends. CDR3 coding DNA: TGTGCCAGCAGTTACAGCCCTTCTGCCATATATTTT. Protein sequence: CASSYSPSAIYF.

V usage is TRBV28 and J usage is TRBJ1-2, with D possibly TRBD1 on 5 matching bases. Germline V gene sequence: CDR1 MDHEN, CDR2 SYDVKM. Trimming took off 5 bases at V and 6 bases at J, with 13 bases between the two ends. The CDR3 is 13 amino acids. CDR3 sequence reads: CASSLPGADGYTF. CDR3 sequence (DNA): TGTGCCAGCAGTCTCCCTGGGGCGGATGGCTACACCTTC.

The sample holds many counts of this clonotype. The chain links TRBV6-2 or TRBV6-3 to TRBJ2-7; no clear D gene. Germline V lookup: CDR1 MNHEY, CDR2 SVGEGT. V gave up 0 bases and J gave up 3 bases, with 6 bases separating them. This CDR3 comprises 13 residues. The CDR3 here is CASSYSYDYEQYF. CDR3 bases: TGTGCCAGCAGTTACTCGTATGACTACGAGCAGTACTTC.

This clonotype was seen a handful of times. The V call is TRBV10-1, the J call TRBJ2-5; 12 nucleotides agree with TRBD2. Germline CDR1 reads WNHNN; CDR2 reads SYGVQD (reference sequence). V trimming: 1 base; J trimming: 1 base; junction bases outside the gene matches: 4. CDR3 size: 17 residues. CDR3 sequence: CASSELGLAGSQETQYF. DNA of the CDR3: TGCGCCAGCAGTGAGTTAGGACTAGCGGGGAGCCAAGAGACCCAGTACTTC.

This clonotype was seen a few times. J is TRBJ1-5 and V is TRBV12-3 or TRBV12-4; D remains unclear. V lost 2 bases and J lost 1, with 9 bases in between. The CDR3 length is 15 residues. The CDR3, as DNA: TGTGCCAGCAGTTTATTCGGAGGGAGCAATCAGCCCCAGCATTTT. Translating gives CASSLFGGSNQPQHF.

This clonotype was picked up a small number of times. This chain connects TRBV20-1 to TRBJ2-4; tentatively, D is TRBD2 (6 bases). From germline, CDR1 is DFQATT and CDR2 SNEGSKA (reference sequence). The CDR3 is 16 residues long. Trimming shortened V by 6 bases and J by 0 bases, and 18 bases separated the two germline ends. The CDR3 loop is CSAAAGGVIAKNIQYF. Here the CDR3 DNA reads TGCAGTGCCGCCGCCGGAGGGGTGATAGCCAAAAACATTCAGTACTTC.

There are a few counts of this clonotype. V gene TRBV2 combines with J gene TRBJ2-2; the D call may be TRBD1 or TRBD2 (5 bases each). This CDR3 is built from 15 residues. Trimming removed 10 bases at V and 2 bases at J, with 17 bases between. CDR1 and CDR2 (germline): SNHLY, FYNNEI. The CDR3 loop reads CATRSGRVNTGELFF. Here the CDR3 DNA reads TGTGCCACCCGGTCGGGGCGGGTAAACACCGGGGAGCTGTTTTTT.

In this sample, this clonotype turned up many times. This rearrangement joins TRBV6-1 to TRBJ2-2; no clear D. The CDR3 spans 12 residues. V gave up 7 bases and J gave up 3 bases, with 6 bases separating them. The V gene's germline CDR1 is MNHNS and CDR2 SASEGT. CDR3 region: CASIRDTGELFF. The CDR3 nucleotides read TGTGCCAGCATTCGGGACACCGGGGAGCTGTTTTTT.

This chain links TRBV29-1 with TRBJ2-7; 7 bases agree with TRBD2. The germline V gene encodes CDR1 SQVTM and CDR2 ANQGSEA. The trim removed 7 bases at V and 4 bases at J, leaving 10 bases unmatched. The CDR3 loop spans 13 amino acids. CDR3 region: CSAKSGVKYEQYF. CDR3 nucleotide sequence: TGCAGCGCCAAAAGCGGGGTGAAATACGAGCAGTACTTC.